Each of the 27 T cell receptor beta chains below was sequenced from the same sample in a study of blood T cell repertoires in COVID-19. The protocol was immunoSEQ multiplex PCR, while the TCRdb copy is restricted to in-frame clones and leaves out a portion. Here the sample spans 330,000 or so clones, around 87% being singletons. Sequenced sample: PBMCs or T cells enriched from blood (not recorded which). The receptors here all came from a man aged 35-49 years in a cohort exposed to, infected with or recovered from COVID-19 (not recorded which).

This clone occurred a few times. The genes are TRBV2 and TRBJ2-1; 9 bases match TRBD1. Unmatched junction bases numbered 4, after V lost 2 bases and J lost 2 bases. CDR1 and CDR2 from the germline V gene are SNHLY and FYNNEI. The CDR3 totals 16 residues. DNA of the CDR3: TGTGCCAGCAGTGAAAGGACAGGGGCTACCTACAATGAGCAGTTCTTC. Translating it yields CASSERTGATYNEQFF. The whole variable domain, filled in from reference TRBV2 and TRBJ2-1, reads EPEVTQTPSHQVTQMGQEVILRCVPISNHLYFYWYRQILGQKVEFLVSFYNNEISEKSEIFDDQFSVERPDGSNFTLKIRSTKLEDSAMYFCASSERTGATYNEQFFGPGTRLTVL.

This rearrangement joins TRBV7-2 to TRBJ1-2, with a tentative D call TRBD1 (6 bases). V shed 6 bases and J shed 3 bases, with 17 bases lying between them. Germline CDR1 is SGHTA and CDR2 is FQGNSA. The CDR3 is 15 amino acids. The CDR3 reads CASRQSRAGDYGYTF. For the CDR3, the DNA is TGTGCCAGCAGACAATCCCGGGCAGGGGACTATGGCTACACCTTC. The full variable domain, with the rest looked up from reference TRBV7-2 and TRBJ1-2, is GAGVSQSPSNKVTEKGKDVELRCDPISGHTALYWYRQSLGQGLEFLIYFQGNSAPDKSGLPSDRFSAERTGGSVSTLTIQRTQQEDSAVYLCASRQSRAGDYGYTFGSGTRLTVV.

This chain joins TRBV5-4 and TRBJ2-7, with D possibly being TRBD1 (5 bases). The germline V gene has CDR1 SGHNT and CDR2 YYREEE (reference sequence). V lost 0 bases and J lost 2, with 12 bases in between. The CDR3 contains 15 residues. CDR3 DNA: TGTGCCAGCAGCTTGGGTCAGGGTATGACCTACGAGCAGTACTTC. Its translation is CASSLGQGMTYEQYF.

The genes are TRBV6-5 and TRBJ2-7; TRBD1 aligns across 8 bases. Germline assignment: CDR1 MNHEY and CDR2 SVGAGI. The CDR3 contains 15 residues. Germline trimming cut 6 bases from V and 9 bases from J; bases unmatched to any gene: 16. The DNA of the CDR3 is TGTGCCAGCAGATCAGACAGGGGTTATCGGTTTGGGCAGTACTTC. Protein: CASRSDRGYRFGQYF.

The gene calls are TRBV7-2 and TRBJ1-2, with 8 nucleotides matching TRBD1. From germline, CDR1 is SGHTA and CDR2 FQGNSA. With 2 bases clipped from V and 6 bases from J, the junction kept 8 bases outside the gene matches. CDR3 length: 15 amino acids. The CDR3 reads CASSLYFRTGNGYTF. The CDR3 coding sequence is TGTGCCAGCAGCTTATATTTCAGGACAGGGAATGGCTACACCTTC.

The chain links TRBV7-9 to TRBJ2-3; 10 positions match TRBD2. Germline lookup yields CDR1 SEHNR and CDR2 FQNEAQ (reference sequence). V was clipped by 5 bases and J by 4 bases; unmatched bases: 6. CDR3 length equals 15 residues. In DNA form, the CDR3 reads TGTGCCAGCAGCCGCACTAGCGGGAAACCAGATACGCAGTATTTT. Its translation is CASSRTSGKPDTQYF.

This clone was seen a few times. This chain uses TRBV15 with TRBJ1-5; weak D call: TRBD1 (5 bases). CDR1 is LNHNV, CDR2 YYDKDF, per germline (reference sequence). The CDR3 is made up of 14 amino acids. Trimming removed 2 bases at V and 6 bases at J, with 11 bases between. The CDR3, as DNA: TGTGCCACCAGCAGACGGGGACTCGGTCAGCCCCAGCATTTT. This encodes CATSRRGLGQPQHF.

The chain combines TRBV18 with TRBJ2-7, with 8 bases matching TRBD1. This CDR3 has 14 residues. Trimming took 4 bases from V and 1 from J; bases not matched to a gene: 3. CDR1 and CDR2 (germline): KGHSH, LQKENI. DNA for the CDR3: TGTGCCAGCTCACAAGGACAGGGATCCTACGAGCAGTACTTC. This gives the protein CASSQGQGSYEQYF.

This clone was picked up a small number of times. The chain employs TRBV9 and TRBJ1-1; maybe TRBD1 (6 bases). The CDR3 is 15 residues long. Germline V CDR1 and CDR2: SGDLS, YYNGEE. The ends were cut back, 0 bases at V and 0 bases at J, with 9 bases in the middle. This chain's CDR3 is CASSVEKGVNTEAFF. The DNA of the CDR3 is TGTGCCAGCAGCGTAGAAAAGGGGGTGAACACTGAAGCTTTCTTT.

The genes are TRBV2 and TRBJ1-2, with 7 bases matching TRBD1. This CDR3 spans 14 amino acids. Trimming at V came to 9 bases and at J to 4 bases, leaving 11 bases not matched to a gene. The germline V gene has CDR1 SNHLY and CDR2 FYNNEI. CDR3 in amino acids: CARPKDRDSYGYTF. Here the CDR3 DNA reads TGTGCCAGACCTAAGGACCGGGACAGCTATGGCTACACCTTC.

The rearrangement links TRBV30 to TRBJ1-6, with 9 bases matching TRBD1. The trim removed 8 bases at V and 9 bases at J, leaving 8 bases unmatched. Germline CDR1 is GTSNPN and CDR2 is SVGIG (reference sequence). This CDR3 has 13 amino acids. CDR3 loop: CAVKQGARSPLHF. In nucleotides, the CDR3 is TGTGCCGTAAAACAGGGGGCCCGTTCACCCCTCCACTTT.

The rearrangement joins TRBV9 to TRBJ2-3, with 8 nucleotides matching TRBD2. J gave up 2 bases and V 1 base, and 6 bases lay outside the gene matches. This CDR3 contains 16 residues. Germline V CDR1 and CDR2: SGDLS, YYNGEE. The chain's CDR3 is CASSVQGLALTDTQYF. CDR3 bases: TGTGCCAGCAGCGTACAAGGACTAGCACTCACAGATACGCAGTATTTT.

This clone appeared once. The gene calls are TRBV6-5 and TRBJ1-2; 8 bases are a match to TRBD1. Trimming at V came to 4 bases and at J to 7 bases, leaving 8 bases not matched to a gene. This CDR3 contains 14 residues. Germline V gives CDR1 MNHEY, CDR2 SVGAGI. CDR3 sequence reads: CASSSPGQEAGYTF. The DNA of the CDR3 is TGTGCCAGCAGTTCGCCGGGACAGGAAGCTGGCTACACCTTC.

J is TRBJ2-5 and V is TRBV5-5; 9 bases map to TRBD2. After removal of 0 bases from V and 1 base from J, the junction contained 4 bases not matched to a gene. The CDR3 extends over 16 amino acids. Germline V CDR1 and CDR2: SGHKS, YYEKEE (reference sequence). The CDR3 DNA reads TGTGCCAGCAGCTTGGTGCTAGCGGGGACCCAAGAGACCCAGTACTTC. It translates to CASSLVLAGTQETQYF.

Here the CDR3 DNA reads TGTGCCAGCAGCCAAATAGTGCGGGACACTGAAGCTTTCTTT. Translation gives CASSQIVRDTEAFF. The chain combines TRBV3-1 (or the pseudogene TRBV3-2) with TRBJ1-1; no clear D. V was shortened by 2 bases and J by 3 bases, with 10 bases between the two germline ends. This CDR3 is built from 14 residues. Germline CDR1 and CDR2: LGHDT and YNNKEL (reference sequence).

The CDR3 region has the DNA TGTGCCAGCAGTTACAGCCCGGGAGTGCAAACCGGGGAGCTGTTTTTT. Its protein product is CASSYSPGVQTGELFF. The chain is built from TRBV6-5 and TRBJ2-2; TRBD2 might be the D (6 bases). Germline CDR1 MNHEY, CDR2 SVGAGI. This CDR3 has 16 residues. V lost 2 bases, J lost 5 bases, and 15 bases lay in between.

CDR3: CASGTGQNTEAFF. DNA for the CDR3: TGTGCCAGCGGGACAGGGCAGAACACTGAAGCTTTCTTT. The J gene is TRBJ1-1, the V gene TRBV27, with 9 bases identical to TRBD1. The CDR3 runs 13 residues. The germline V gene has CDR1 MNHEY and CDR2 SMNVEV (reference sequence). The V and J ends lost 8 bases and 1 base, in that order; junction bases with no gene match: 2.

V is TRBV5-1 and J is TRBJ2-3, with 10 bases identical to TRBD2. V dropped 0 bases and J dropped 2; count of bases not matched to a gene: 3. Germline assignment: CDR1 SGHRS and CDR2 YFSETQ. CDR3 size: 16 residues. The CDR3 here is CASSLGGTSDTDTQYF. CDR3 in DNA: TGCGCCAGCAGCTTGGGGGGGACTAGCGACACAGATACGCAGTATTTT.

The chain recombines TRBV19 with TRBJ1-2; no clear D gene. CDR1 and CDR2 from the germline V gene are LNHDA and SQIVND (reference sequence). There are 15 residues in the CDR3. Trimming took off 1 base at V and 0 bases at J, with 9 bases between the two ends. Here the CDR3 reads CASSIASRSNYGYTF. Here the CDR3 DNA reads TGTGCCAGTAGTATAGCCTCTCGGTCTAACTATGGCTACACCTTC.

This clone was counted a single time. The chain links TRBV27 to TRBJ2-7, with D perhaps TRBD1 (5 bases). V dropped 3 bases and J dropped 2 bases, with 14 bases sitting between them. This CDR3 is built from 15 residues. Germline lookup yields CDR1 MNHEY and CDR2 SMNVEV (reference sequence). As DNA, the CDR3 is TGTGCCAGCAGTTTTTACAGGACCAATACCTACGAGCAGTACTTC. Protein: CASSFYRTNTYEQYF.

This chain connects TRBV28 to TRBJ1-2; TRBD1 matches 8 bases. The germline CDR1 and CDR2 sequences are MDHEN and SYDVKM. The CDR3 has 15 residues. With 6 bases clipped from V and 8 bases from J, the junction kept 14 bases outside the gene matches. The CDR3 DNA sequence: TGTGCCAGCAGCCTCGGACAGGGAAGGAATCTGGGCTACACCTTC. It is translated as CASSLGQGRNLGYTF.

This clone has a single count. This chain's CDR3 is CATRSRREGPETQYF. CDR3 sequence (DNA): TGTGCCACCAGGTCCCGACGGGAGGGCCCAGAGACCCAGTACTTC. V usage is TRBV24-1 and J usage is TRBJ2-5, with 8 bases lining up with TRBD2. CDR3 length: 15 residues. The germline gives CDR1 KGHDR, CDR2 SFDVKD. Trimming removed 7 bases from V and 4 bases from J; junction bases left unmatched: 10.

The chain carries TRBV7-9 and TRBJ2-1; 7 bases line up with TRBD2. Germline V lookup: CDR1 SEHNR, CDR2 FQNEAQ (reference sequence). Trimming cost V 4 bases and J 1 base; bases outside gene matches: 10. The CDR3 is 17 amino acids. Here the CDR3 reads CASSSGGGRDSYNEQFF. CDR3 DNA sequence: TGTGCCAGCAGCTCTGGGGGTGGGAGGGATTCCTACAATGAGCAGTTCTTC. Using reference TRBV7-9 and TRBJ2-1 for the parts outside the CDR3, the full variable domain is DTGVSQNPRHKITKRGQNVTFRCDPISEHNRLYWYRQTLGQGPEFLTYFQNEAQLEKSRLLSDRFSAERPKGSFSTLEIQRTEQGDSAMYLCASSSGGGRDSYNEQFFGPGTRLTVL.

The rearrangement uses TRBV6-5 and TRBJ1-5; perhaps TRBD1 as D (5 bases). V shed 4 bases and J shed 7 bases, with 11 bases lying between them. From germline, CDR1 is MNHEY and CDR2 SVGAGI. The CDR3 sequence is 13 residues long. CDR3 region: CASSSGSRQPQHF. Here the CDR3 DNA reads TGTGCCAGCAGTTCAGGGTCTCGCCAGCCCCAGCATTTT.

As concerns this clone: The junction and the germline gene differ at one end; a read error may be behind it. V gene TRBV29-1 combines with J gene TRBJ2-1, with TRBD2 identical over 7 bases. CDR1 is SQVTM and CDR2 is ANQGSEA in the germline V gene. The CDR3 loop spans 13 amino acids. CDR3 sequence (DNA): TGCAGCCTTGAGCGGGGTGGGTACAATGAGCAGTTCTTC. Protein: CSLERGGYNEQFF.

V and J are TRBV7-8 and TRBJ1-2; D gene uncertain. The germline gives CDR1 SGHVS, CDR2 FQNEAQ. The V and J ends lost 1 base and 3 bases respectively, with 12 bases between them. The CDR3 runs 15 residues. The CDR3 DNA reads as TGTGCCAGCAGCTTAGGGAGGGAAAGGGACTATGGCTACACCTTC. Translated: CASSLGRERDYGYTF.

The rearrangement links TRBV5-1 to TRBJ2-2; TRBD2 matches at 11 bases. The CDR3 consists of 15 residues. The V gene's germline CDR1 is SGHRS and CDR2 YFSETQ. V was pared by 7 bases and J by 7 bases, with 9 bases of the junction left unmatched. The CDR3 sequence is CASHTSGRTDGELFF. The CDR3 bases are TGCGCCAGCCACACTAGCGGGAGAACTGACGGGGAGCTGTTTTTT.